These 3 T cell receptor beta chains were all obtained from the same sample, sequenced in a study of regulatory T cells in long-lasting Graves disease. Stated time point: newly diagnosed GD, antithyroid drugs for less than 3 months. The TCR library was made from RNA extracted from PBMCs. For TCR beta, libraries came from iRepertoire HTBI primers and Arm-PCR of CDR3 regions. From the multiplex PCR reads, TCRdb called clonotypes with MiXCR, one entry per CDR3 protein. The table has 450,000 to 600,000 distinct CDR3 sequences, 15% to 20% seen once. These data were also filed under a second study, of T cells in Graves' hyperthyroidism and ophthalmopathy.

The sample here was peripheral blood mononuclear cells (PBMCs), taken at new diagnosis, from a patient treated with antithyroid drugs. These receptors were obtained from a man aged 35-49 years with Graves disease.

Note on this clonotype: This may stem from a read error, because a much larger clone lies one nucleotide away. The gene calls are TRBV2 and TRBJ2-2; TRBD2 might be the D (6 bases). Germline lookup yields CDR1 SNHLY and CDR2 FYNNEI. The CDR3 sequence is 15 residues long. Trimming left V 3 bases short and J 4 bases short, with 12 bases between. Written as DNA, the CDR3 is TGTGCCAGCAGTGACCGGACTACTCCCACCGGGGAGCTGTTTTTT. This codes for CASSDRTTPTGELFF.

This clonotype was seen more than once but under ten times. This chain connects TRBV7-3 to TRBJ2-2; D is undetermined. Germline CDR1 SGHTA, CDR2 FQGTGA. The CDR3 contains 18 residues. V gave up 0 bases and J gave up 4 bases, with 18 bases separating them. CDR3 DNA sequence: TGTGCCAGCAGCTTAACGCGGCTCCATGATTTTCGCACCGGGGAGCTGTTTTTT. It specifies CASSLTRLHDFRTGELFF.

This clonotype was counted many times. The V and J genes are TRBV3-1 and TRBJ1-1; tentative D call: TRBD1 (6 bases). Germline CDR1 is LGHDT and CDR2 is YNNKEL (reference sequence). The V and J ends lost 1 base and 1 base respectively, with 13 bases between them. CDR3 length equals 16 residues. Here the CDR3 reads CASSQVAGASNTEAFF. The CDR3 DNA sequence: TGTGCCAGCAGCCAAGTTGCAGGGGCCTCGAACACTGAAGCTTTCTTT. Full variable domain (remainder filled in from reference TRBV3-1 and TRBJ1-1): DTAVSQTPKYLVTQMGNDKSIKCEQNLGHDTMYWYKQDSKKFLKIMFSYNNKELIINETVPNRFSPKSPDKAHLNLHINSLELGDSAVYFCASSQVAGASNTEAFFGQGTRLTVV.